A selection of T cell receptor beta chains follows, all from one sample in a study of T cell clonotyping in hematopoietic cell transplantation. Method: immunoSEQ multiplex PCR; TCRdb's copy keeps in-frame clones and lacks some. The data contain approximately 6,900 clones, around 88% of them seen just once; the ten biggest clones take up approximately 8%. The material was PBMCs, obtained 100 days after allogeneic stem cell transplant. These receptor sequences come from a young adult male patient who had an allogeneic stem cell transplant from a related donor, so the T cells may come from the graft donor. Some clones in this sample may be carry-over from other donors' samples. CDR3s include the opening cysteine and the closing phenylalanine or tryptophan. A D gene is named only where the DNA matches it firmly. Size values are once, few and many counts, or a class for expanded clones, and some rows have none.

CDR3 | DNA | D | length | J | V | size
CASSIGGGYDQPQHF | TGTGCCAGCAGCATTGGGGGAGGATATGATCAGCCCCAGCATTTT | - | 15 | TRBJ1-5 | TRBV27 | -
CASPRAAGGPQGDTQYF | TGTGCCAGCCCCCGGGCAGCGGGAGGGCCCCAGGGAGATACGCAGTATTTT | TRBD2 | 17 | TRBJ2-3 | TRBV28 | -
CASSLFLWSGRLNNEQFF | TGTGCCAGCAGCTTATTTCTTTGGTCGGGCCGATTGAACAATGAGCAGTTCTTC | - | 18 | TRBJ2-1 | TRBV7-2 | -
CSAGQGQNQPQHF | TGCAGCGCTGGACAGGGGCAAAATCAGCCCCAGCATTTT | TRBD1 | 13 | TRBJ1-5 | TRBV29-1 | few
CASSHGTLDEQFF | TGTGCCAGCTCACACGGGACTCTCGATGAGCAGTTCTTC | - | 13 | TRBJ2-1 | TRBV18 | -
CASSLGTSGTDTQYF | TGTGCCAGCAGCCTTGGGACTAGCGGCACAGATACGCAGTATTTT | TRBD2 | 15 | TRBJ2-3 | TRBV7-2 | -
CASSPGTSGHNEQFF | TGTGCCAGCAGCCCCGGGACTAGCGGACACAATGAGCAGTTCTTC | TRBD2 | 15 | TRBJ2-1 | TRBV7-2 | -
CASSSYSGRDYNEQFF | TGTGCCAGCAGCTCCTATAGCGGGAGGGACTACAATGAGCAGTTCTTC | TRBD2 | 16 | TRBJ2-1 | TRBV11-2 | -
CASSQIKRTAATNEKLFF | TGCGCCAGCAGCCAAATCAAGAGAACAGCTGCAACTAATGAAAAACTGTTTTTT | - | 18 | TRBJ1-4 | TRBV4-1 | once
CAWSNRENTEAFF | TGTGCCTGGAGTAACAGGGAGAACACTGAAGCTTTCTTT | - | 13 | TRBJ1-1 | TRBV30 | -
CASSVRGTGELFF | TGTGCCAGCAGCGTAAGAGGGACCGGGGAGCTGTTTTTT | - | 13 | TRBJ2-2 | TRBV9 | -
CASSVAGTLGGEKLFF | TGTGCCAGCAGCGTTGCCGGGACCCTGGGCGGGGAAAAACTGTTTTTT | - | 16 | TRBJ1-4 | TRBV9 | -
CASRFSSSYNEQFF | TGTGCCAGTAGATTTTCCAGCTCCTACAATGAGCAGTTCTTC | - | 14 | TRBJ2-1 | TRBV19 | -
CASSLAQGPQHF | TGTGCCAGCAGCTTAGCCCAGGGGCCCCAGCATTTT | - | 12 | TRBJ1-5 | TRBV7-2 | -
CASSEPGGGYNEQFF | TGTGCCAGCAGTGAGCCCGGGGGAGGGTACAATGAGCAGTTCTTC | TRBD2 | 15 | TRBJ2-1 | TRBV25-1 | few
CASSLDQGADTQYF | TGTGCCAGCAGCTTAGATCAGGGGGCAGATACGCAGTATTTT | TRBD1 | 14 | TRBJ2-3 | TRBV11-2 | -
CAWTLGLEETQYF | TGTGCCTGGACTCTGGGTTTGGAAGAGACCCAGTACTTC | - | 13 | TRBJ2-5 | TRBV30 | -
CASSVETGNYGYTF | TGTGCCAGCAGCGTAGAGACAGGGAACTATGGCTACACCTTC | TRBD1 | 14 | TRBJ1-2 | TRBV7-9 | -
CASSSASGRNTGELFF | TGTGCCAGCAGCTCAGCTAGCGGGCGGAACACCGGGGAGCTGTTTTTT | TRBD2 | 16 | TRBJ2-2 | TRBV11-3 | -
CASKDRFSQPQHF | TGTGCCAGCAAGGACCGATTCAGTCAGCCCCAGCATTTT | - | 13 | TRBJ1-5 | TRBV2 | -
CASSLVPFTQETQYF | TGTGCCAGCAGCTTAGTCCCTTTCACCCAAGAGACCCAGTACTTC | - | 15 | TRBJ2-5 | TRBV7-2 | -
CASSIGGGRETQYF | TGTGCCAGTAGTATTGGAGGCGGGAGAGAGACCCAGTACTTC | TRBD2 | 14 | TRBJ2-5 | TRBV19 | few
CASSVGPRSGELFF | TGTGCCAGCAGCGTCGGGCCCCGGAGCGGGGAGCTGTTTTTT | - | 14 | TRBJ2-2 | TRBV2 | few
CASSPSRPVNNEQFF | TGTGCCAGCAGCCCATCACGTCCCGTTAACAATGAGCAGTTCTTC | - | 15 | TRBJ2-1 | TRBV7-2 | -